This paragraph covers one T cell receptor (beta chain) sequence. Produced via immunoSEQ multiplex PCR; TCRdb's table is partial and in-frame only. There are about 4,700 clones in the sample; over 70% occur only once, and around two fifths lies in the top ten. These data come from a study of somatic mutations in cytotoxic T cells in rheumatoid arthritis. Source material: CD8+ T cells sorted from blood. The sequence came from a man between 65 and 79 years old with rheumatoid arthritis.

This chain's CDR3 is CASSWGQGHNEQFF. The CDR3 region has the DNA TGTGCCAGCAGCTGGGGGCAGGGGCACAATGAGCAGTTCTTC. This chain connects TRBV27 to TRBJ2-1; a possible D gene is TRBD1 (6 bases). CDR1 and CDR2 from the germline V gene are MNHEY and SMNVEV (reference sequence). V lost 6 bases and J lost 5, with 14 bases in between. The CDR3 extends over 14 amino acids.